This TCR beta chain was found in a study of shared clonotypes between healthy human individuals (TCRdb year 2020). Background on the whole study: A couple of women and a few men aged 18 to 49 years were included in the cohort. Per donor, three plates each were used for CD4 naive and CD4 memory, two for CD8 naive, and one for CD8 memory. To estimate repertoire size and how much clonotypes are shared between individuals, the study performed deep sequencing of blood TCR repertoires from a few healthy adults. Different laboratories and diverse techniques were used to prepare libraries and sequence TCR repertoires, to increase sequencing depth and limit assay-specific biases. Between about 0.85 and 9.5 billion PBMCs per donor were obtained by leukapheresis. Study-wide conclusions, independent of this receptor: Rarefaction of sorted-subset datasets indicated incomplete sequencing despite the large sequencing depth. Pairwise subsampling indicated that sequencing depth was expected to affect the degree of clonotype sharing among donors. Larger estimated clonotype richness was generally found for naive subsets than for memory subsets. Sampling was restricted to blood, and TCR repertoires in tissue are likely to differ from TCR repertoires in blood. Clonotypes shared by all four sorted-subset donors showed higher generation probabilities than non-shared clonotypes. Because the study included only a small number of donors, the genetic and exposure-history diversity represented was limited. Roughly 5% of naive CD4, around 4% of naive CD8, around 2.3% of memory CD4, and approximately 0.39% of memory CD8 clonotypes were shared across a few donors.

A remark on this clone: This clone's antigen is unknown. Base qualities are not at hand, and no much larger clone is one base apart.

Using the deep immunoSEQ assay, multiplex PCR amplified TCR CDR3 regions from genomic DNA. Genomic DNA extracted from each cell subset was distributed evenly over all wells of several immunoSEQ 96-well plates, and each plate served as one replicate. For sorted subsets, each replicate PCR was loaded with approximately 190 ng genomic DNA, equivalent to 30,000 or so T cell genomes. Purified libraries were quantified with a Qubit 3.0 fluorometer, sized on a Bioanalyzer 2100, and re-quantified with the KAPA Library Quantification kit. Every immunoSEQ 96-well plate was sequenced on a dedicated single-read 150-cycle Illumina NextSeq 550 flow cell. As for how the authors treated the data: Because the immunoSEQ output held only junctional sequences and lacked quality scores, the filtering could not match the filtering applied to full-length reads. Sequences were annotated with PyIR, a Python wrapper for IgBLAST v1.9, and V/J genes and CDR3 were assigned using IMGT germline references. Reads were removed for weak V/J assignments (E-value above 1e-6), missing CDR3, stop codons, out-of-frame junctions, or ambiguous translated residues. V3J clonotypes were defined by identical inferred V gene, J gene, and CDR3 amino acid sequence. Percentage overlap between repertoires was computed as shared unique clonotypes divided by the size of the smaller repertoire. Three approaches were used to assess repertoire richness: RTK rarefaction, the Chao1 estimator, and Recon v2.1 estimates of unobserved clonotypes. Generation probabilities were computed with OLGA for all TCRbeta clonotypes obtained by the gDNA method from a handful of donors. TCRdb limited this immuneACCESS table to in-frame rearrangements with V and J called. A share of clones is missing; checked studies link under half to unresolved V genes, and the rest is unexplained. For V, J and clone size, that table is used; D and trimming come from the DNA. The table for this sample lists some 2.3 million clones; approximately 95% of them were counted only once. Clones ranked in the top ten supply about 0.37% of the sample.

The donors were healthy, HIV-negative adults who had no recently reported acute infections or vaccinations. All donors were Caucasian adults living in Nashville, Tennessee, USA. CD4+ T cells were enriched through magnetic negative selection, after which naive cells were positively selected on CD45RA and the remaining negative fraction served as the memory subset. After blood collection by leukapheresis, PBMCs were isolated using Ficoll-Histopaque density gradient centrifugation and then cryopreserved in the vapor phase of liquid nitrogen. Analytical flow cytometry was used to check the purity and quantity of each magnetically sorted T cell population. From each sorted fraction, genomic DNA was isolated and quantified by UV absorbance on a Nanodrop 2000c. The sequence came from a man younger than 35 in good health. Some clones in this sample may be carry-over from other donors' samples. What was sequenced was naive CD4+ T cells from PBMCs. The cell subset or site label for this specimen denotes: CD45RA+ positively selected.

This receptor has the CDR3 CAISEGGSGETQYF. At the DNA level, the sequence is TGTGCCATCAGTGAGGGAGGGAGTGGAGAGACCCAGTACTTC. The chain was built from TRBV10-3 and TRBJ2-5; TRBD2 might be the D gene, on 6 matching bases. The germline V gene sets CDR1 to ENHRY and CDR2 to SYGVKD. The V end loses 2 bases and the J end loses 4 bases, and a stretch of 11 bases separates them. The CDR3 holds 14 amino acids from the cysteine to the phenylalanine. The kept DNA is CDR3 alone, 42 bases in frame from the first base.